These T cell receptor beta chains were read from a single sample in a study of vaccination effects on CD4 cells after COVID-19. TCRdb keeps only in-frame clones here, not all; method: immunoSEQ multiplex PCR. The profile shows fewer than 35,000 clones, 70% of them singletons. No antigen has been assigned to these receptors. Sample: CD4+ T cells from PBMCs cultured without peptide, taken before COVID-19 vaccination. The receptors were gathered from a human donor who received a COVID-19 vaccine. CDR3s include the opening cysteine and the closing phenylalanine or tryptophan. A D gene is named only where the DNA matches it firmly. Size is stated for part of the rows, as once, few or many counts, or as a class when the clone is expanded.

clone size,V gene,D gene,J gene,CDR3 DNA,CDR3 protein
.,TRBV13,.,TRBJ1-1,TGTGCCAGCAGCCCGACCAATGTCCCTGAAGCTTTCTTT,CASSPTNVPEAFF
once,TRBV7-8,.,TRBJ2-4,TGTGCCAGCAGCGGCGAGCGTTTTATCGGGCTAGCCAAAAACATTCAGTACTTC,CASSGERFIGLAKNIQYF
.,TRBV7-8,TRBD1,TRBJ2-7,TGTGCCAGCAGCCGTGGACAGGGGTATTCCTACGAGCAGTACTTC,CASSRGQGYSYEQYF
few,TRBV5-4,TRBD1,TRBJ2-1,TGTGCCAGCAGCACGGGACAGGGGGACGATGAGCAGTTCTTC,CASSTGQGDDEQFF
.,TRBV5-1,.,TRBJ2-2,TGCGCCAGCAGCTTGGGGGCAGGACCGACCTCGAACACCGGGGAGCTGTTTTTT,CASSLGAGPTSNTGELFF
few,TRBV19,.,TRBJ2-3,TGTGCCAGTAGTGAGTCCCAGGGTTGGCATACGCAGTATTTT,CASSESQGWHTQYF
once,TRBV5-6,.,TRBJ2-7,TGTGCCAGCAGCCCGGTCGGCTCCAGCCGGGAGTACTTC,CASSPVGSSREYF
.,TRBV6-5,TRBD1,TRBJ2-7,TGTGCCAGCAGTAAGACGACAGGGCCCGGGGAGCAGTACTTC,CASSKTTGPGEQYF
.,TRBV5-4,.,TRBJ1-1,TGTGCCAGCAGCTTGGATGGTGGGAGAGGAGCTTTCTTT,CASSLDGGRGAFF
few,TRBV19,TRBD1,TRBJ1-6,TGTGCCAGTACCGCGACAGGGATCACCTATAATTCACCCCTCCACTTT,CASTATGITYNSPLHF
.,TRBV18,.,TRBJ2-7,TGTGCCAGCTCCCGCGACAGGTACGAGCAGTACTTC,CASSRDRYEQYF
.,TRBV15,.,TRBJ1-2,TGTGCCACCAGCAGAGATTATAGACCCACCTTC,CATSRDYRPTF
.,TRBV11-2,.,TRBJ1-1,TGTGCCAGCAGCCCAGCTCAGTATACCCCATCTGAAGCTTTCTTT,CASSPAQYTPSEAFF
few,TRBV2,TRBD1,TRBJ1-5,TGTGCCAGCAGCCGGACAGGCTACAATCAGCCCCAGCATTTT,CASSRTGYNQPQHF
.,TRBV2,TRBD1,TRBJ1-6,TGTGCCAGCAGACCAGGGGGGACGACCTCACCCCTCCACTTT,CASRPGGTTSPLHF
few,TRBV21-1,.,TRBJ1-5,TGTGCCAGCAGCAAAAGGGCGGAGGCAATGTCCCAGCATTTT,CASSKRAEAMSQHF
.,TRBV12-3/TRBV12-4,.,TRBJ1-3,TGTGCCAGCAGCCCTGACAGGCTCAACACCATATATTTT,CASSPDRLNTIYF
.,TRBV6-1,TRBD1,TRBJ1-2,TGTGCCAGCAGTGAAGCGGGTGGGACAGTTGGCTACACCTTC,CASSEAGGTVGYTF
.,TRBV6-5,TRBD2,TRBJ2-7,TGTGCCAGCAGTTCGACTAGCGCCTCCTACGAGCAGTACTTC,CASSSTSASYEQYF
.,TRBV1,.,TRBJ2-3,TGCACCAGCAGCCCTGGATCCGAAGCCGTAGATACGCAGTATTTT,CTSSPGSEAVDTQYF
.,TRBV19,TRBD1,TRBJ2-7,TGTGCCAGTAGTCGAACAGGGGGCGATTTCCACGAGCAGTACTTC,CASSRTGGDFHEQYF
.,TRBV5-1,TRBD2,TRBJ2-1,TGCGCCAGCAGCTTGGGGGGGACTACATCCTCCTACAATGAGCAGTTCTTC,CASSLGGTTSSYNEQFF
.,TRBV5-5,.,TRBJ1-5,TGTGCCAGCAGCTTATCCGGGACAAGCCAGCCCCAGCATTTT,CASSLSGTSQPQHF
.,TRBV19,.,TRBJ1-5,TGTGCCAGTAGTGCCGGGTGGGGGGGACAGCCCCAGCATTTT,CASSAGWGGQPQHF
.,TRBV5-1,.,TRBJ2-3,TGCGCCAGCAGCTCCGGGAGCGGCATGGATACGCAGTATTTT,CASSSGSGMDTQYF
few,TRBV7-6,.,TRBJ1-3,TGTGCCAGCAGCTTACGGGGAACTTACAGCTCTGGAAACACCATATATTTT,CASSLRGTYSSGNTIYF
.,TRBV5-1,TRBD1,TRBJ2-1,TGCGCCAGCAGCCAGCGGACAGGGGCCTACAATGAGCAGTTCTTC,CASSQRTGAYNEQFF
.,TRBV2,.,TRBJ1-5,TGTGCCAGCAGCCGGATGGGGGGTAGCAATCAGCCCCAGCATTTT,CASSRMGGSNQPQHF
.,TRBV2,.,TRBJ2-5,TGTGCCAGCAGTGGTACGGGGAGTTGGCCTGGAGAGACCCAGTACTTC,CASSGTGSWPGETQYF
.,TRBV7-9,TRBD1,TRBJ1-2,TGTGCCAGCAGCCCGATGCCTGGGACAGGGGGCCCTGGCTACACCTTC,CASSPMPGTGGPGYTF
.,TRBV27,.,TRBJ2-1,TGTGCCAGCAGTAACAGGGCCCTTTACAATGAGCAGTTCTTC,CASSNRALYNEQFF
once,TRBV5-1,.,TRBJ2-2,TGCGCCAGCAGCCAGAGCGGGCCCCACACCGGGGAGCTGTTTTTT,CASSQSGPHTGELFF
.,TRBV30,.,TRBJ1-5,TGTGCCTGGAGTGCCGATCTCGGGACCCCTTGGAGTGGCAATCAGCCCCAGCATTTT,CAWSADLGTPWSGNQPQHF
.,TRBV21-1,.,TRBJ2-7,TGTGCCAGTCCAACGGGGGGGACGGGGCACTCCTACGAGCAGTACTTC,CASPTGGTGHSYEQYF
.,TRBV24-1,.,TRBJ1-1,TGTGCCACCAGTGGGGGGGGGAAGAACACTGAAGCTTTCTTT,CATSGGGKNTEAFF
few,TRBV27,.,TRBJ2-7,TGTGCCAGCAGTTTAAGTCTCGCGGGGGAGCAGTACTTC,CASSLSLAGEQYF
.,TRBV18,TRBD1,TRBJ2-2,TGTGCCAGCTCACCGCAGCGACAGGGGGGCACCGGGGAGCTGTTTTTT,CASSPQRQGGTGELFF
.,TRBV6-4,TRBD2,TRBJ2-5,TGTGCCAGCAGTGAAGATCGATCTAGCGGGAGAGGCGGGGAAGAGACCCAGTACTTC,CASSEDRSSGRGGEETQYF
.,TRBV7-7,TRBD1,TRBJ1-3,TGTGCCAGCAGCCCCGCGACAGGGGGCTCTGGAAACACCATATATTTT,CASSPATGGSGNTIYF
.,TRBV7-8,TRBD2,TRBJ2-1,TGTGCCAGCAGCCCGTTGACTAGCGGGGGGCAATACAATGAGCAGTTCTTC,CASSPLTSGGQYNEQFF
.,TRBV2,.,TRBJ1-3,TGTGCCAGCAGTATGGAAAACACCATATATTTT,CASSMENTIYF
.,TRBV24-1,.,TRBJ1-5,TGTGCCATCGCCCGGCCCCGGGTGACTTATAGCAATCAGCCCCAGCATTTT,CAIARPRVTYSNQPQHF
.,TRBV11-2,.,TRBJ1-1,TGTGCCAGCCTTCGACTAGCTAGGAACACTGAAGCTTTCTTT,CASLRLARNTEAFF
few,TRBV6-5,TRBD1,TRBJ1-3,TGTGCCAGCAGTTACACGGGACAGATTGGAAACACCATATATTTT,CASSYTGQIGNTIYF
.,TRBV2,.,TRBJ1-2,TGTGCCAGCAGGAAGGACGTGGAATCACGTGGCTACACCTTC,CASRKDVESRGYTF
.,TRBV5-1,.,TRBJ2-2,TGCGCCAGCAGCTTGAATCACAGGGCGGGAGTAATAAACACCGGGGAGCTGTTTTTT,CASSLNHRAGVINTGELFF
.,TRBV29-1,.,TRBJ2-3,TGCAGCGGCAGGGAAATCTGGGAGGGCACAGATACGCAGTATTTT,CSGREIWEGTDTQYF
.,TRBV10-1,.,TRBJ2-2,TGCGCCAGCAGTTGGTCCGCGAACACCGGGGAGCTGTTTTTT,CASSWSANTGELFF
.,TRBV7-9,.,TRBJ2-7,TGTGCCAGCAGCTTAGAGGAACACGGGGGGCAAGGGTACGAGCAGTACTTC,CASSLEEHGGQGYEQYF
.,TRBV29-1,TRBD1,TRBJ1-2,TGCAGCGTCCAAACAGGGGGCGAAATCTATGGCTACACCTTC,CSVQTGGEIYGYTF
.,TRBV7-9,.,TRBJ1-5,TGTGCCAGCAGCCATGGACTTACCAATCAGCCCCAGCATTTT,CASSHGLTNQPQHF
.,TRBV3-1/TRBV3-2,.,TRBJ1-1,TGTGCCAGCAGCCAAGGAGGACAGCTGAACACTGAAGCTTTCTTT,CASSQGGQLNTEAFF
.,TRBV2,.,TRBJ1-6,TGTGCCAGCAGTGTTCGGACAGATAACTCACCCCTCCACTTT,CASSVRTDNSPLHF
few,TRBV11-3,.,TRBJ2-3,TGTGCCAGCAGCCAAGGGGGGGCCCTCACAGATACGCAGTATTTT,CASSQGGALTDTQYF
.,TRBV5-1,TRBD2,TRBJ2-3,TGCGCCAGCAGCTTGGGGTGGACTAGCGGGAAGGTGGCAGATACGCAGTATTTT,CASSLGWTSGKVADTQYF
few,TRBV9,.,TRBJ1-5,TGTGCCAGCAGCGTAGACAGTTATAGCAATCAGCCCCAGCATTTT,CASSVDSYSNQPQHF
.,TRBV18,TRBD1,TRBJ1-2,TGTGCCAGCTCACCCCTAATCGGGGGACAGGGAGTGCGTGGCTACACCTTC,CASSPLIGGQGVRGYTF